Each of the 25 T cell receptor beta chains below was sequenced from the same sample in a study of blood T cell repertoires in COVID-19. Using immunoSEQ multiplex PCR, the repertoire was profiled, and TCRdb retains in-frame clones only, with some absent. Of over 150,000 clones in the sample, almost 85% were seen once. Sequencing was done on a sample of peripheral blood. All receptors come from a human donor with acute or convalescent COVID-19. The donor label of this sample is uncertain.

The rearrangement links TRBV6-5 to TRBJ2-7, with 11 bases that match TRBD2. The CDR3 runs to 15 residues. V lost 6 bases to trimming and J lost 2 bases; unmatched junction nucleotides: 6. Germline V gives CDR1 MNHEY, CDR2 SVGAGI. CDR3 DNA sequence: TGTGCCAGCAGGGCCGGGACTAGCGGTACCTACGAGCAGTACTTC. It codes for CASRAGTSGTYEQYF.

CDR3 sequence: CATSKGDRGGDTQYF. The CDR3 DNA reads as TGTGCCACCAGTAAGGGGGACAGGGGGGGAGATACGCAGTATTTT. The genes are TRBV24-1 and TRBJ2-3, with 11 bases that match TRBD1. The length of the CDR3 is 15 residues. Germline CDR1 is KGHDR and CDR2 is SFDVKD. After removal of 6 bases from V and 5 bases from J, the junction contained 6 bases not matched to a gene.

This chain's CDR3 is CASPHLRDIFYEQYF. For the CDR3, the DNA is TGTGCCAGTCCCCACCTCCGGGACATCTTCTACGAGCAGTACTTC. The V call is TRBV19, the J call TRBJ2-7; perhaps TRBD1 as D (6 bases). The CDR3 is 15 residues long. V lost 8 bases and J 3 bases, leaving 20 bases between the germline ends. The V gene's germline CDR1 is LNHDA and CDR2 SQIVND (reference sequence).

The V and J genes are TRBV24-1 and TRBJ1-2; TRBD1 aligns across 9 bases. Trimming at V came to 3 bases and at J to 3 bases, leaving 13 bases not matched to a gene. This CDR3 spans 18 amino acids. Germline loops: CDR1 KGHDR, CDR2 SFDVKD. CDR3 protein: CATSDNPWGTGSDYGYTF. The CDR3 nucleotides read TGTGCCACCAGTGATAATCCGTGGGGGACAGGGAGCGACTATGGCTACACCTTC.

This clone was counted between two and nine times. V and J are TRBV28 and TRBJ2-1; D possibly corresponds to TRBD2 (5 bases). In germline, CDR1 is MDHEN, CDR2 SYDVKM. The CDR3 loop spans 16 amino acids. Trimming left V 5 bases short and J 6 bases short, with 20 bases between. The CDR3 DNA reads as TGTGCCAGCAGTACCACTCTGCGGGCCTCGGGCAATGAGCAGTTCTTC. Its translation: CASSTTLRASGNEQFF.

This chain connects TRBV5-1 to TRBJ2-1; TRBD2 matches 8 bases. Per germline, CDR1 SGHRS and CDR2 YFSETQ. The CDR3 is made up of 16 amino acids. V gave up 4 bases and J gave up 7 bases; unmatched junction bases: 13. CDR3 amino acids: CASSARAGAGGNEQFF. The CDR3 DNA is TGCGCCAGCAGCGCCCGAGCGGGAGCTGGGGGGAATGAGCAGTTCTTC.

This rearrangement joins TRBV2 to TRBJ2-7; D is undetermined. The germline gives CDR1 SNHLY, CDR2 FYNNEI. CDR3 length: 14 amino acids. The germline V and J ends were trimmed by 6 bases and 3 bases, with 15 bases remaining between them. CDR3 in amino acids: CASRDTLKNYEQYF. The CDR3 nucleotides read TGTGCCAGCAGAGACACACTGAAGAACTACGAGCAGTACTTC.

This rearrangement joins TRBV14 to TRBJ1-2; TRBD1 matches 7 bases. V dropped 4 bases and J dropped 7; count of bases not matched to a gene: 6. The germline V gene has CDR1 SGHDN and CDR2 FVKESK. The length of the CDR3 is 13 residues. In DNA, the CDR3 is TGTGCCAGCAGCCGAAACAGGGGATCTGGCTACACCTTC. Encoded protein: CASSRNRGSGYTF.

The V gene is TRBV4-2, the J gene TRBJ2-2, with 7 nucleotides matching TRBD1. The CDR3 contains 16 residues. The V gene's germline CDR1 is LGHNA and CDR2 YNFKEQ. V was clipped by 2 bases and J by 2 bases; unmatched bases: 5. The CDR3 here is CASSQNRGANTGELFF. The CDR3 DNA follows: TGTGCCAGCAGCCAAAACAGGGGCGCAAACACCGGGGAGCTGTTTTTT.

This clone showed up just once. CDR3 in DNA: TGTGCCAGCAGTTACTACAGGGAAGATTCACCCCTCCACTTT. Protein: CASSYYREDSPLHF. The chain couples TRBV27 to TRBJ1-6; weak D call: TRBD1 (6 bases). This CDR3 region has 14 residues. V gave up 4 bases and J gave up 8 bases, with 12 bases separating them. The germline gives CDR1 MNHEY, CDR2 SMNVEV (reference sequence).

The chain couples TRBV14 to TRBJ1-4, with D maybe TRBD1 (5 bases). Germline CDR1 is SGHDN and CDR2 is FVKESK. Trimming removed 8 bases from V and 4 bases from J, with 20 bases in between. CDR3 length: 16 amino acids. In DNA form, the CDR3 reads TGTGCCAGCGGCCCTCAGACAGCCAGCAATAATGAAAAACTGTTTTTT. Its protein is CASGPQTASNNEKLFF. Full variable domain (remainder filled in from reference TRBV14 and TRBJ1-4): EAGVTQFPSHSVIEKGQTVTLRCDPISGHDNLYWYRRVMGKEIKFLLHFVKESKQDESGMPNNRFLAERTGGTYSTLKVQPAELEDSGVYFCASGPQTASNNEKLFFGSGTQLSVL.

Written as DNA, the CDR3 is TGCGCCAGCAGCCCTGGGGGCCGTGGGGAGACCCAGTACTTC. The encoded protein is CASSPGGRGETQYF. The chain combines TRBV5-1 with TRBJ2-5, with D maybe TRBD1 (6 bases). Trimming took 4 bases from V and 5 from J, leaving 15 bases between them. There are 14 residues in the CDR3. Germline CDR1 is SGHRS and CDR2 is YFSETQ.

J is TRBJ1-1 and V is TRBV29-1, with D possibly TRBD1 on 5 matching bases. This CDR3 region has 13 residues. Per the germline V gene, CDR1 is SQVTM and CDR2 is ANQGSEA. The germline V and J ends were trimmed by 3 bases and 0 bases, with 8 bases remaining between them. CDR3 sequence: CSVDSGLNTEAFF. CDR3 in DNA: TGCAGCGTTGATTCAGGGTTGAACACTGAAGCTTTCTTT.

This clone was seen more than once but under ten times. The V call is TRBV12-3 or TRBV12-4, the J call TRBJ2-7; D not certain. The CDR3 is 12 residues long. Trimming shortened V by 3 bases and J by 3 bases, and 6 bases separated the two germline ends. The CDR3, as DNA: TGTGCCAGCAGTTTTGACTTCTACGAGCAGTACTTC. Translated: CASSFDFYEQYF.

The chain couples TRBV7-6 to TRBJ1-3, with TRBD1 matching over 8 bases. Per the germline V gene, CDR1 is SGHVS and CDR2 is FNYEAQ. The length of the CDR3 is 14 residues. V dropped 5 bases and J dropped 3; count of bases not matched to a gene: 3. CDR3: CASSQDRVGNTIYF. The CDR3 bases are TGTGCCAGCAGCCAGGACAGGGTTGGAAACACCATATATTTT. The full variable domain, in which reference TRBV7-6 and TRBJ1-3 provide the parts outside the CDR3, is GAGVSQSPRYKVTKRGQDVALRCDPISGHVSLYWYRQALGQGPEFLTYFNYEAQQDKSGLPNDRFSAERPEGSISTLTIQRTEQRDSAMYRCASSQDRVGNTIYFGEGSWLTVV.

V usage is TRBV7-4 and J usage is TRBJ2-7; D is ambiguous. V dropped 4 bases and J dropped 4 bases, with 17 bases sitting between them. Germline CDR1 is SGHVT and CDR2 is SQSDAQ. CDR3 length equals 15 residues. CDR3: CASSYEFPTPYEQYF. CDR3 in DNA: TGTGCCAGCAGCTATGAGTTCCCTACTCCTTACGAGCAGTACTTC.

The chain employs TRBV24-1 and TRBJ2-1; D may be TRBD1 (6 bases). There are 16 residues in the CDR3. Germline V lookup: CDR1 KGHDR, CDR2 SFDVKD. Trimming cost V 1 base and J 6 bases, with 15 bases left between them. CDR3 DNA: TGTGCCACCAGTGATTTTCAGGGGATATATCGCAATGAGCAGTTCTTC. It encodes CATSDFQGIYRNEQFF.

The chain uses TRBV7-9 and TRBJ2-7, with a tentative D call TRBD2 (5 bases). Germline V gene lookup returns CDR1 SEHNR and CDR2 FQNEAQ (reference sequence). The CDR3 has 12 residues. Trimming stripped 8 bases from V and 0 bases from J, with 8 bases between. The CDR3 bases are TGTGCCAGCGGACTGACCTCCTACGAGCAGTACTTC. This codes for CASGLTSYEQYF.

The chain couples TRBV9 to TRBJ2-1; 11 nucleotides match TRBD2. The length of the CDR3 is 15 residues. Germline V gene data show CDR1 as SGDLS and CDR2 as YYNGEE. The ends lost 4 bases at V and 4 bases at J; junction bases unmatched: 4. In DNA form, the CDR3 reads TGTGCCAGCAGCCTCGGGACTAGCGGATACAATGAGCAGTTCTTC. Protein sequence: CASSLGTSGYNEQFF.

DNA for the CDR3: TGCGCCAGCAGTCAACCGCGACGCCGGGACAGGGGGCGCGTAGGCAATCAGCCCCAGCATTTT. This translates into CASSQPRRRDRGRVGNQPQHF. The chain employs TRBV23-1 and TRBJ1-5; 12 nucleotides match TRBD1. TRBV23-1 is reported as an ORF; its role is uncertain. This CDR3 spans 21 amino acids. J was trimmed by 2 bases and V by 2 bases; bases with no gene match: 16.

This sequence joins TRBV24-1 and TRBJ1-1, with 9 bases aligning to TRBD1. The trim removed 2 bases at V and 6 bases at J, leaving 9 bases unmatched. CDR1 and CDR2 (germline): KGHDR, SFDVKD. This CDR3 spans 16 amino acids. The CDR3 bases are TGTGCCACCAGTGATTCAAGACAGGGGGAAGGGGCTGAAGCTTTCTTT. Its translation: CATSDSRQGEGAEAFF.

Written as DNA, the CDR3 is TGTGCCAGCAGCCTCCGGAGGGATCTTTCCTACGAGCAGTACTTC. It yields the protein CASSLRRDLSYEQYF. V gene TRBV7-2 combines with J gene TRBJ2-7; TRBD2 is a possible D gene (6 bases). The V gene lost 5 bases and the J gene lost 1 base, with 15 bases spanning the gap. Per germline, CDR1 SGHTA and CDR2 FQGNSA. The length of the CDR3 is 15 residues.

In nucleotides, the CDR3 is TGTGCCAGCAGCTTCCAAAAGACAGGGGGTTTGGGAAACACCATATATTTT. Translating gives CASSFQKTGGLGNTIYF. The chain combines TRBV21-1 with TRBJ1-3; TRBD1 is taken as the D call from the table, unchecked against the DNA. TRBV21-1 corresponds to a pseudogene. The CDR3 sequence is 17 residues long.

The table lists this clone with a few counts. The chain has TRBV13 and TRBJ2-7; D might be TRBD2 (5 bases). Germline V gene sequence: CDR1 PRHDT, CDR2 FYEKMQ (reference sequence). The CDR3 is 16 residues long. V shed 5 bases and J shed 5 bases, with 22 bases lying between them. CDR3 sequence: CASSQGGRGSVDEQYF. In DNA form, the CDR3 reads TGTGCCAGCAGCCAAGGAGGAAGAGGGAGTGTTGACGAGCAGTACTTC.

The gene calls are TRBV4-1 and TRBJ2-7, with 9 nucleotides matching TRBD1. Germline V lookup: CDR1 MGHRA, CDR2 YSYEKL. Trimming at V came to 4 bases and at J to 7 bases, leaving 14 bases not matched to a gene. CDR3 size: 16 residues. The CDR3 region has the DNA TGCGCCAGCAGCCTAGTAGGGACAGGGCCGTTCGGGGAGCAGTACTTC. Its protein is CASSLVGTGPFGEQYF.